The following is a T cell receptor beta chain sequence with its context. The sample is drawn from a study of blood T cell repertoires in COVID-19. Overall study context: Researchers got acute and convalescent COVID-19 samples from the United States, Italy and Spain.

Sequencing used immunoSEQ multiplex PCR; TCRdb keeps in-frame clones, though not all of them. Of some 220,000 clones listed, 80% to 90% are singletons. Sequencing was carried out using peripheral blood. The receptor's source is a man aged 50 to 59 with active or convalescent COVID-19.

The CDR3 spells CASSHLPGSLATNEKLFF. CDR3 sequence (DNA): TGCGCCAGCAGCCATCTACCGGGATCCCTTGCAACTAATGAAAAACTGTTTTTT. The chain combines TRBV5-1 with TRBJ1-4; no clear D gene. The CDR3 spans 18 residues. Germline CDR1 SGHRS, CDR2 YFSETQ. V shed 4 bases and J shed 0 bases, with 19 bases lying between them.